Shown below are 11 T cell receptor beta chains from a single sample sequenced in a study of cytomegalovirus exposure and HLA in healthy donors. With 60 Vbeta and 13 Jbeta primers, the PCR was carried out. Generated by immunoSEQ multiplex PCR, the TCRdb table keeps only in-frame clones and is missing some. The data contain about 130,000 clones, around 78% of them singletons. Sample: PBMCs. The receptors derive from a female donor in good health and CMV-seropositive.

The V call is TRBV30, the J call TRBJ1-4; D is perhaps TRBD1 (5 bases). The CDR3 runs to 13 residues. The V gene's germline CDR1 is GTSNPN and CDR2 SVGIG (reference sequence). Trimming pared 3 bases from V and 3 bases from J, leaving 8 bases between. CDR3 sequence reads: CAWSRGANEKLFF. The CDR3, as DNA: TGTGCCTGGAGCCGGGGGGCTAATGAAAAACTGTTTTTT.

On this clone itself: The junction shows a germline mismatch at one end, possibly a read error. The genes are TRBV7-9 and TRBJ1-1; TRBD1 matches at 10 bases. CDR1 is SEHNR, CDR2 FQNEAQ, per germline (reference sequence). This CDR3 spans 17 amino acids. The CDR3 DNA is TGTTCCAGCAGCCCCAGTCCCGGGACAGGGGTAAACACTGAAGCTTTCTTT. The encoded protein is CSSSPSPGTGVNTEAFF.

The table lists this clone with a few counts. The chain links TRBV27 to TRBJ2-3; the match to TRBD2 covers 7 bases. The V gene's germline CDR1 is MNHEY and CDR2 SMNVEV (reference sequence). There are 15 residues in the CDR3. J gave up 3 bases and V 3 bases, and 6 bases lay outside the gene matches. CDR3 DNA sequence: TGTGCCAGCAGTTTGTCTAGCGGAGGAACAGATACGCAGTATTTT. This gives the protein CASSLSSGGTDTQYF.

The chain combines TRBV30 with TRBJ1-2, with D perhaps matching TRBD1 (6 bases). Per the germline V gene, CDR1 is GTSNPN and CDR2 is SVGIG (reference sequence). This CDR3 has 14 amino acids. V was cut by 5 bases and J by 4 bases, with 17 bases left in between. In DNA form, the CDR3 reads TGTGCCTGGGGGAGACAGGTCAACCTCTATGGCTACACCTTC. It is translated as CAWGRQVNLYGYTF.

The rearrangement joins TRBV11-2 to TRBJ1-3; weak D call: TRBD1 (5 bases). The CDR3 runs to 15 residues. V dropped 5 bases and J dropped 2 bases, with 13 bases sitting between them. Germline-derived CDR1 and CDR2 are SGHAT and FQNNGV. The CDR3 DNA is TGTGCCAGCAGCCGGACCCGGGGGACTGGAAACACCATATATTTT. It specifies CASSRTRGTGNTIYF.

The chain is built from TRBV29-1 and TRBJ1-4; 9 bases match TRBD1. V dropped 3 bases and J dropped 0; count of bases not matched to a gene: 11. The CDR3 covers 18 residues. Germline V gene sequence: CDR1 SQVTM, CDR2 ANQGSEA. CDR3 DNA sequence: TGCAGCGTTGATTCGGGGACAGGGCGTGGAGCAACTAATGAAAAACTGTTTTTT. Translating gives CSVDSGTGRGATNEKLFF.

The chain employs TRBV5-6 and TRBJ1-1; D is unresolved. CDR3 length: 13 amino acids. V dropped 4 bases and J dropped 6 bases, with 13 bases sitting between them. Looked up from germline, CDR1 is SGHDT and CDR2 is YYEEEE. CDR3 sequence reads: CASSLGGRAEAFF. CDR3 in DNA: TGTGCCAGCAGCCTCGGAGGTAGGGCTGAAGCTTTCTTT.

This clone was observed a single time. This chain connects TRBV4-2 to TRBJ2-7; 10 nucleotides line up with TRBD2. J was trimmed by 0 bases and V by 4 bases; bases with no gene match: 6. Germline values: CDR1 LGHNA, CDR2 YNFKEQ. This CDR3 is 16 amino acids long. The CDR3 coding sequence is TGTGCCAGCAGCCCCACACTAGCGGGGAACTCCTACGAGCAGTACTTC. Its translation: CASSPTLAGNSYEQYF.

The rearrangement joins TRBV25-1 to TRBJ2-3, with D perhaps matching TRBD2 (6 bases). The V and J ends lost 5 bases and 2 bases respectively, with 17 bases between them. Germline CDR1 and CDR2: MGHDK and SYGVNS. This CDR3 region has 16 residues. In nucleotides, the CDR3 is TGTGCCAGCAGTATTCTATACGGGGGAGTCACAGATACGCAGTATTTT. Its protein product is CASSILYGGVTDTQYF. Based on the CDR3 plus reference TRBV25-1 and TRBJ2-3, the full variable domain is EADIYQTPRYLVIGTGKKITLECSQTMGHDKMYWYQQDPGMELHLIHYSYGVNSTEKGDLSSESTVSRIRTEHFPLTLESARPSHTSQYLCASSILYGGVTDTQYFGPGTRLTVL.

This clone was counted only a few times. The V call is TRBV27, the J call TRBJ2-7; TRBD1 might be the D (7 bases). Germline assignment: CDR1 MNHEY and CDR2 SMNVEV (reference sequence). This CDR3 has 13 residues. Trimming removed 3 bases at V and 6 bases at J, with 12 bases between. The CDR3 is CASSLEGASEQYF. For the CDR3, the DNA is TGTGCCAGCAGTTTGGAGGGGGCGTCCGAGCAGTACTTC.

This clone was counted a few times. V gene TRBV28 combines with J gene TRBJ1-6, with D uncertain. The V gene lost 2 bases and the J gene lost 0 bases, with 5 bases spanning the gap. This CDR3 comprises 15 residues. Germline-derived CDR1 and CDR2 are MDHEN and SYDVKM. CDR3 residues: CASSLQASYNSPLHF. The CDR3, as DNA: TGTGCCAGCAGTTTACAGGCCTCCTATAATTCACCCCTCCACTTT.